This T cell receptor (beta chain) was profiled in a study of T cell repertoires in cytomegalovirus infection. To note about this clonotype: Its antigen is unidentified.

CDR1 is LGHNA, CDR2 YNFKEQ, per germline. The CDR3 sequence is 15 residues long. V lost 1 base and J lost 6; bases outside the gene matches: 6. TCRdb called the reads again in MiXCR, with one record for every CDR3 protein. The sample consists of about 830,000 distinct CDR3 sequences, around a third of them appearing once. The sequencing used cultured CD8+ T cells from PBMCs, collected from culture after CMV antigen stimulation. The receptor's source is a human donor in good health (CMV status not recorded). Some clones in this sample may be carry-over from other donors' samples. This chain uses TRBV4-2 with TRBJ2-3; 8 bases are a match to TRBD2. The CDR3, as DNA: TGTGCCAGCAGCCAAGGACGGGGGGGCGGGGATACGCAGTATTTT. This gives the protein CASSQGRGGGDTQYF.